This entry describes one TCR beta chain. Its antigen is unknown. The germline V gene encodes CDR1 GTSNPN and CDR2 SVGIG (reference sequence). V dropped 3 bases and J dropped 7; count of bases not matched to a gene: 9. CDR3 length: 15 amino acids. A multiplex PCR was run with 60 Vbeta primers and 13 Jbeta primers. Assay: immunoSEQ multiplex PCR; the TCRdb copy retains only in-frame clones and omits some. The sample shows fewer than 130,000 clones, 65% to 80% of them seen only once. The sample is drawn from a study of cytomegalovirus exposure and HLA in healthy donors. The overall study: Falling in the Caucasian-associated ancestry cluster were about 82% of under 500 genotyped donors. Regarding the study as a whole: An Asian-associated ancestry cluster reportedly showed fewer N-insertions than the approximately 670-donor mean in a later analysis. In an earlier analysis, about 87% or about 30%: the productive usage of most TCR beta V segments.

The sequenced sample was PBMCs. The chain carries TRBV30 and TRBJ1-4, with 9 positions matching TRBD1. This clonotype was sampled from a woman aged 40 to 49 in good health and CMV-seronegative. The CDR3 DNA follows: TGTGCCTGGAGCTCTCCTACAGGGGGCCGTGAAAAACTGTTTTTT. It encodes CAWSSPTGGREKLFF.